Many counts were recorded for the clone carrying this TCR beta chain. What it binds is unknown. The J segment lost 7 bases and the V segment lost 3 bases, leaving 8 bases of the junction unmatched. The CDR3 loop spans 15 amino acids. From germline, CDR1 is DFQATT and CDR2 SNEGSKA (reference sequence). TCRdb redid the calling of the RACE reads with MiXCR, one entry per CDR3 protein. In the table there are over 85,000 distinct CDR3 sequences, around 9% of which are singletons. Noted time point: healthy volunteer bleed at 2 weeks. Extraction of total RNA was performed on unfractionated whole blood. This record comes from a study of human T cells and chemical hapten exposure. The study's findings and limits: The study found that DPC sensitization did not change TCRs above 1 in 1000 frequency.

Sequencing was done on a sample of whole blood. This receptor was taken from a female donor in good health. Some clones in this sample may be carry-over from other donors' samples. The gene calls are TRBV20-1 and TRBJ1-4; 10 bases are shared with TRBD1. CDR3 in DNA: TGCAGTGCTAGTCCAATCGACAGGGGGCGTGAAAAACTGTTTTTT. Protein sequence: CSASPIDRGREKLFF.